Described below is a single TCR beta chain sequence and its context. The antigen is unknown. The sample belongs to a study of blood T cells in healthy people across ages. PCR was performed a second time for about 6 to 12 cycles using a sample-barcoded 5' primer and a J-beta primer mix. Every single cDNA molecule received a tag from a template-switch adaptor with 12 random nucleotides. One entry per CDR3 protein results from TCRdb running MiXCR on the 5' RACE reads. The repertoire holds about 630,000 distinct CDR3 sequences, roughly 20% seen once, with around 3.4% in the top ten. Study results and limitations: Calculation of diversity from one million T cells yielded estimates considered to be underestimates.

Caucasian individuals from Russia who were healthy and aged 6 to 90 acted as donors. The CDR3 contains 15 residues. CDR1 and CDR2 (germline): MDHEN, SYDVKM. V gave up 5 bases and J gave up 4 bases; unmatched junction bases: 9. The sample taken for sequencing was blood. This TCR was sampled from a man between 70 and 80 years old in good health. V gene TRBV28 combines with J gene TRBJ2-3, with 7 bases identical to TRBD2. CDR3 sequence (DNA): TGTGCCAGCAGTACTACGAGCGGGATTCCAGATACGCAGTATTTT. Protein: CASSTTSGIPDTQYF.